This TCR beta chain comes out of a study of T cell responses to AZD1222 COVID-19 vaccine. Study-wide findings and caveats: At 160-218 and 743-854, vaccine-associated CD4 TCRs were dominant, and they spanned spike. Rises in breadth and depth of Spike-specific TCRs came after two AZD1222 doses. Donors in the cohort were predominantly white British and more often female, and clonal diversity was possibly underestimated.

Germline values: CDR1 MNHNS, CDR2 SASEGT. This CDR3 contains 16 residues. Trimming removed 2 bases from V and 7 bases from J, with 17 bases in between. Measured with immunoSEQ multiplex PCR; TCRdb has only the in-frame clones, and not every one. The sample holds approximately 79,000 clones, approximately 88% seen once. Points on this clone: Its antigen is undetermined.

The material sequenced was peripheral blood, taken on day 0 of AZD1222 vaccination. This TCR derives from an adult in good health. This rearrangement joins TRBV6-1 to TRBJ2-2; tentatively, D is TRBD2 (7 bases). CDR3 in DNA: TGTGCCAGCAGTGAATTGGGGGGGCTGTCAGGCGGGGAGCTGTTTTTT. This encodes CASSELGGLSGGELFF.